The 12 T cell receptor beta chains below come from one sample, sequenced in a study of memory CD4+ T cells and cytomegalovirus serostatus (dated by TCRdb to the late 2010s). A FACSAria II was used to sort memory CD4+ T cells, defined as single viable CD3+CD4+CD8-CD45RO+ cells. The library relied on the immunoSEQ multiplex PCR assay. TCRdb limited this immuneACCESS table to in-frame rearrangements with V and J called. A share of clones is missing; checked studies link under half to unresolved V genes, and the rest is unexplained. This sample holds tens of thousands of clones; roughly 81% were observed only once. Around 1% of the sample is taken by the ten largest. Input material: memory CD4+ T cells from blood. The receptors were gathered from an adult in good health and CMV-seronegative.

V gene TRBV11-3 combines with J gene TRBJ2-7; TRBD1 matches at 7 bases. Unmatched junction bases numbered 14, after V lost 8 bases and J lost 7 bases. The V gene's germline CDR1 is SGHNT and CDR2 YENEEA. This CDR3 comprises 14 residues. CDR3 in amino acids: CASRKGALNGEQYF. In DNA, the CDR3 is TGTGCCAGCCGTAAGGGGGCTCTAAATGGTGAGCAGTACTTC. Looking up the rest from reference TRBV11-3 and TRBJ2-7 gives the full variable domain: EAGVVQSPRYKIIEKKQPVAFWCNPISGHNTLYWYLQNLGQGPELLIRYENEEAVDDSQLPKDRFSAERLKGVDSTLKIQPAELGDSAVYLCASRKGALNGEQYFGPGTRLTVT.

The chain links TRBV19 to TRBJ1-6, with D possibly being TRBD1 (5 bases). The ends were cut back, 6 bases at V and 7 bases at J, with 16 bases in the middle. This CDR3 is built from 15 residues. Looked up from germline, CDR1 is LNHDA and CDR2 is SQIVND (reference sequence). The CDR3 region has the DNA TGTGCCAGTAGACTCCAGGGCAGTATGAATTCACCCCTCCACTTT. Protein sequence: CASRLQGSMNSPLHF.

The V and J genes are TRBV7-6 and TRBJ1-3; D is uncertain. The V end lost 4 bases, the J end lost 3 bases, and 16 bases lay between the germline ends. This CDR3 spans 16 amino acids. Germline V gives CDR1 SGHVS, CDR2 FNYEAQ. The CDR3 here is CASSSNQYISGNTIYF. CDR3 nucleotides: TGTGCCAGCAGCTCGAACCAATATATAAGTGGAAACACCATATATTTT. Combining the CDR3 with reference TRBV7-6 and TRBJ1-3 gives the whole variable domain GAGVSQSPRYKVTKRGQDVALRCDPISGHVSLYWYRQALGQGPEFLTYFNYEAQQDKSGLPNDRFSAERPEGSISTLTIQRTEQRDSAMYRCASSSNQYISGNTIYFGEGSWLTVV.

The V call is TRBV18, the J call TRBJ1-4, with TRBD1 identical over 7 bases. The CDR3 length is 15 residues. J lost 6 bases, V lost 3 bases, and 7 bases had no gene match. Germline V CDR1 and CDR2: KGHSH, LQKENI. The CDR3 region is CASSPQTGRYEKLFF. For the CDR3, the DNA is TGTGCCAGCTCACCTCAGACAGGGCGGTATGAAAAACTGTTTTTT.

The J gene is TRBJ2-7, the V gene TRBV9, with TRBD2 matching 10 bases. Germline values: CDR1 SGDLS, CDR2 YYNGEE. J gave up 2 bases and V 0 bases, and 2 bases lay outside the gene matches. This CDR3 spans 15 amino acids. CDR3 residues: CASSVALAGPYEQYF. CDR3 in DNA: TGTGCCAGCAGCGTAGCACTAGCGGGACCCTACGAGCAGTACTTC.

This clone was detected only once. The genes are TRBV6-6 and TRBJ2-7; D not resolved. In germline, CDR1 is MNHNY, CDR2 SVGAGI (reference sequence). The CDR3 length is 14 residues. Between the trimmed V and J ends, which lost 4 bases and 7 bases, there was a span of 17 bases. The CDR3, as DNA: TGTGCCAGCAGTTCCGGGCCCACCCCTTATGAGCAGTACTTC. Translated: CASSSGPTPYEQYF.

V is TRBV6-6 and J is TRBJ1-2; no firm D call. V lost 2 bases and J 2 bases, leaving 12 bases between the germline ends. The germline CDR1 and CDR2 sequences are MNHNY and SVGAGI (reference sequence). This CDR3 contains 15 residues. CDR3 loop: CASSYQRGINYGYTF. The CDR3 coding sequence is TGTGCCAGCAGTTACCAGCGGGGAATCAACTATGGCTACACCTTC.

The chain joins TRBV7-2 to TRBJ1-2, with D tentatively TRBD1 (5 bases). V lost 5 bases to trimming and J lost 6 bases, with 22 bases between them. The CDR3 extends over 16 amino acids. Germline-derived CDR1 and CDR2 are SGHTA and FQGNSA. CDR3 bases: TGTGCCAGCAGCCTCAAATGGGGCGGCTCACCCCATGGCTACACCTTC. Translation gives CASSLKWGGSPHGYTF.

J is TRBJ1-4 and V is TRBV7-9, with 10 bases that match TRBD1. This CDR3 comprises 14 residues. V lost 5 bases and J lost 5; bases outside the gene matches: 2. From germline, CDR1 is SEHNR and CDR2 FQNEAQ (reference sequence). The CDR3, as DNA: TGTGCCAGCAGCAAGGGACAGGGGAATGAAAAACTGTTTTTT. Protein: CASSKGQGNEKLFF.

The chain is built from TRBV30 and TRBJ1-5; D gene unclear. Germline V gene lookup returns CDR1 GTSNPN and CDR2 SVGIG (reference sequence). The CDR3 extends over 13 amino acids. V was pared by 4 bases and J by 2 bases, with 9 bases between. CDR3 nucleotides: TGTGCCTGGAAGGAGTCGGGCAATCAGCCCCAGCATTTT. It is translated as CAWKESGNQPQHF.

J is TRBJ1-2 and V is TRBV7-3; the D is unclear. This CDR3 comprises 13 residues. The germline V gene encodes CDR1 SGHTA and CDR2 FQGTGA. V lost 2 bases and J lost 8, with 12 bases in between. The CDR3 spells CASSLRLREGYTF. The CDR3 bases are TGTGCCAGCAGCTTACGATTGCGGGAAGGCTACACCTTC.

J is TRBJ2-2 and V is TRBV6-5, with D possibly matching TRBD1 (5 bases). The CDR3 covers 14 residues. The ends were cut back, 0 bases at V and 3 bases at J, with 5 bases in the middle. Germline loops: CDR1 MNHEY, CDR2 SVGAGI. CDR3 in DNA: TGTGCCAGCAGTTACTCCAGGGACACCGGGGAGCTGTTTTTT. Its protein is CASSYSRDTGELFF.